This T cell receptor (beta chain) was sequenced in a study of CD8 T cells in Susac syndrome. Reverse transcription used about 0.45 to 1 ug RNA and random hexamers. TCRdb re-analysed the immunoSEQ multiplex PCR reads in MiXCR, keeping a single row per CDR3 protein. The sample holds around 90,000 distinct CDR3 sequences; about 96% are singletons and the top ten take 0.62%. V shed 8 bases and J shed 3 bases, with 14 bases lying between them. This CDR3 region has 13 residues. CDR1 is MNHEY and CDR2 is SVGEGT in the germline V gene. The source of this sequence is a human donor with Susac syndrome. The sample comprised CD8+ T cells from PBMCs. The chain is built from TRBV6-2 or TRBV6-3 and TRBJ2-7; TRBD1 is a possible D gene (6 bases). The DNA for the CDR3 is TGTGCCAGCCACCGGGACAACCACTACGAGCAGTACTTC. Translating it yields CASHRDNHYEQYF.